The 20 T cell receptor beta chains presented below share a single source sample, sequenced in a study of regulatory T cells in long-lasting Graves disease. TCR beta libraries were built with iRepertoire HTBI primers and Arm-PCR of CDR3 regions. TCRdb independently ran MiXCR on the multiplex PCR reads; one entry per CDR3 protein. This table has approximately 470,000 distinct CDR3 sequences, about 16% appearing once. Time point reported: newly diagnosed GD, antithyroid drugs for less than 3 months. From PBMCs, RNA was extracted and then used to make the TCR library. These data were likewise used in another study, on T cells in Graves' hyperthyroidism and ophthalmopathy.

The sample was peripheral blood mononuclear cells (PBMCs), taken at new diagnosis, from a patient treated with antithyroid drugs. The receptor set was obtained from a man in his forties with Graves disease.

This rearrangement joins TRBV6-1 to TRBJ2-1; the match to TRBD2 covers 8 bases. The J segment lost 3 bases and the V segment lost 7 bases, leaving 11 bases of the junction unmatched. Germline V gene sequence: CDR1 MNHNS, CDR2 SASEGT. This CDR3 comprises 16 residues. In nucleotides, the CDR3 is TGTGCCAGCAACCCGGCGGAGCGGGGGAACTACAATGAGCAGTTCTTC. Amino acids: CASNPAERGNYNEQFF.

This clonotype appeared many times. The CDR3 protein is CASSPRIRQVSETQYF. The CDR3 DNA reads TGTGCCAGCAGCCCCCGGATCAGGCAAGTGTCAGAGACCCAGTACTTC. The V call is TRBV3-1, the J call TRBJ2-5; D remains unclear. Trimming removed 4 bases from V and 4 bases from J, with 19 bases in between. Per the germline V gene, CDR1 is LGHDT and CDR2 is YNNKEL (reference sequence). The CDR3 runs to 16 residues.

This clonotype was found a few times. V and J are TRBV7-9 and TRBJ2-7; the match to TRBD1 covers 10 bases. Germline loops: CDR1 SEHNR, CDR2 FQNEAQ (reference sequence). With V trimmed by 5 bases and J by 7 bases, 8 bases remained unmatched. This CDR3 comprises 14 residues. CDR3 loop: CASSERQGAREQYF. CDR3 DNA sequence: TGTGCCAGCAGCGAACGACAGGGGGCCAGGGAGCAGTACTTC.

This clonotype has a count of ten or more. V usage is TRBV3-1 and J usage is TRBJ1-2; 7 bases match TRBD1. Germline V gives CDR1 LGHDT, CDR2 YNNKEL (reference sequence). The CDR3 is 14 amino acids. J lost 8 bases, V lost 4 bases, and 10 bases had no gene match. Here the CDR3 reads CASSPTGRLGGYTF. CDR3 bases: TGTGCCAGCAGCCCGACAGGGCGCCTAGGGGGCTACACCTTC.

The genes are TRBV19 and TRBJ1-1; D is unclear. The CDR3 runs to 13 residues. CDR1 LNHDA and CDR2 SQIVND come from the germline V gene (reference sequence). Trimming took 4 bases from V and 4 from J, leaving 10 bases between them. The CDR3 DNA reads TGTGCCAGTAGTAATGGTTATGGCACTGAAGCTTTCTTT. Protein product: CASSNGYGTEAFF.

V and J are TRBV6-1 and TRBJ2-1; no clear D. CDR1 and CDR2 from the germline V gene are MNHNS and SASEGT. Trimming left V 2 bases short and J 7 bases short, with 9 bases between. The CDR3 spans 13 residues. CDR3 sequence (DNA): TGTGCCAGCAGTGAATTTTACGGGAATGAGCAGTTCTTC. It yields the protein CASSEFYGNEQFF.

This clonotype was counted at least ten times. This chain links TRBV29-1 with TRBJ2-2; 7 nucleotides line up with TRBD1. In germline, CDR1 is SQVTM, CDR2 ANQGSEA. The CDR3 loop spans 13 amino acids. V gave up 6 bases and J gave up 6 bases; unmatched junction bases: 7. This CDR3 reads CSVDRVRAGELFF. The CDR3 nucleotides read TGCAGCGTAGACAGGGTTCGCGCCGGGGAGCTGTTTTTT.

This clonotype was seen repeatedly, ten times or more. The chain employs TRBV6-5 and TRBJ1-5, with D possibly TRBD1 on 5 matching bases. Germline V CDR1 and CDR2: MNHEY, SVGAGI. The CDR3 spans 16 residues. V dropped 4 bases and J dropped 6 bases, with 19 bases sitting between them. The CDR3 region has the DNA TGTGCCAGCAGTTCTATCGGGGGGGTCGAGGGTCAGCCCCAGCATTTT. As protein: CASSSIGGVEGQPQHF.

This clonotype came up many times. The V and J genes are TRBV7-9 and TRBJ2-7; 9 nucleotides align to TRBD2. The germline gives CDR1 SEHNR, CDR2 FQNEAQ (reference sequence). The trim removed 3 bases at V and 4 bases at J, leaving 7 bases unmatched. This CDR3 region has 15 residues. The CDR3 reads CASSFGGRAEYEQYF. DNA of the CDR3: TGTGCCAGCAGCTTCGGCGGGAGGGCCGAATACGAGCAGTACTTC.

This clonotype has at least ten counts. The rearrangement uses TRBV6-2 or TRBV6-3 and TRBJ2-7; possibly TRBD2 for D (5 bases). The CDR3 has 13 residues. V shed 2 bases and J shed 3 bases, with 8 bases lying between them. CDR1 and CDR2 (germline): MNHEY, SVGEGT. Here the CDR3 reads CASSYGSIYEQYF. Here the CDR3 DNA reads TGTGCCAGCAGTTACGGGAGTATCTACGAGCAGTACTTC.

This clonotype was observed at least ten times. The chain uses TRBV18 and TRBJ1-1; TRBD1 aligns across 8 bases. CDR1 is KGHSH, CDR2 LQKENI, per germline. With 2 bases clipped from V and 7 bases from J, the junction kept 3 bases outside the gene matches. CDR3 length: 13 residues. Here the CDR3 DNA reads TGTGCCAGCTCACCAGCGACAGGGGTTGAAGCTTTCTTT. This sequence encodes CASSPATGVEAFF.

The chain carries TRBV6-1 and TRBJ1-1, with a possible D match to TRBD1 (6 bases). CDR1 is MNHNS and CDR2 is SASEGT in the germline V gene. CDR3 size: 15 residues. Trimming removed 6 bases from V and 2 bases from J, with 16 bases in between. CDR3 loop: CASRRGTTINTEAFF. For the CDR3, the DNA is TGTGCCAGCAGGAGGGGGACAACGATCAACACTGAAGCTTTCTTT.

This clonotype was counted many times. The CDR3 DNA reads TGTGCCATCAGCAGACAGAATTTCAATGAGCAGTTCTTC. It yields the protein CAISRQNFNEQFF. The chain links TRBV10-3 to TRBJ2-1; a weak D match, TRBD1 (5 bases). Between the trimmed V and J ends, which lost 6 bases and 6 bases, there was a span of 12 bases. The CDR3 is made up of 13 amino acids. CDR1 is ENHRY, CDR2 SYGVKD, per germline.

The sample holds a few counts of this clonotype. The V gene is TRBV29-1, the J gene TRBJ2-7; perhaps TRBD1 as D (9 bases). Germline loops: CDR1 SQVTM, CDR2 ANQGSEA. CDR3 length: 15 amino acids. Trimming left V 7 bases short and J 0 bases short, with 19 bases between. The CDR3 nucleotides read TGCAGCGCCGGACAGGGGCTAGCGGGCTCCTACGAGCAGTACTTC. It is translated as CSAGQGLAGSYEQYF.

This clonotype appeared many times. This chain uses TRBV11-2 with TRBJ2-7; 10 nucleotides align to TRBD2. The CDR3 contains 15 residues. Germline trimming cut 5 bases from V and 2 bases from J; bases unmatched to any gene: 6. Germline V gives CDR1 SGHAT, CDR2 FQNNGV. CDR3 sequence: CASSPPSGRAYEQYF. The CDR3 DNA is TGTGCCAGCAGCCCACCGAGCGGGAGGGCCTACGAGCAGTACTTC.

The sample holds many counts of this clonotype. The chain is built from TRBV20-1 and TRBJ2-7, with 12 bases matching TRBD1. This CDR3 region has 14 residues. Germline trimming cut 6 bases from V and 5 bases from J; bases unmatched to any gene: 8. The germline V gene has CDR1 DFQATT and CDR2 SNEGSKA (reference sequence). CDR3 loop: CSALPGTGGDEQYF. For the CDR3, the DNA is TGCAGTGCCTTACCGGGGACAGGGGGCGACGAGCAGTACTTC.

The chain recombines TRBV7-3 with TRBJ2-3; 11 bases are shared with TRBD2. The CDR3 covers 17 residues. Germline V CDR1 and CDR2: SGHTA, FQGTGA. After removal of 2 bases from V and 1 base from J, the junction contained 5 bases not matched to a gene. CDR3 sequence (DNA): TGTGCCAGCAGCTTAGCTAGCGGGAGGCGGGGCACAGATACGCAGTATTTT. Translating it yields CASSLASGRRGTDTQYF. Full variable domain (outside the CDR3, taken from reference TRBV7-3 and TRBJ2-3): GAGVSQTPSNKVTEKGKYVELRCDPISGHTALYWYRQSLGQGPEFLIYFQGTGAADDSGLPNDRFFAVRPEGSVSTLKIQRTERGDSAVYLCASSLASGRRGTDTQYFGPGTRLTVL.

The chain uses TRBV6-2 or TRBV6-3 and TRBJ1-5, with D perhaps matching TRBD1 (5 bases). Germline assignment: CDR1 MNHEY and CDR2 SVGEGT. Trimming shortened V by 0 bases and J by 3 bases, and 15 bases separated the two germline ends. The CDR3 spans 17 residues. The CDR3 nucleotides are TGTGCCAGCAGTTACTCGAACAGGATCTACCCCAATCAGCCCCAGCATTTT. This gives the protein CASSYSNRIYPNQPQHF.

The CDR3 region is CASSPGRWETQYF. The CDR3 DNA reads as TGTGCCAGCAGTCCGGGGAGATGGGAGACCCAGTACTTC. This rearrangement joins TRBV28 to TRBJ2-5; D might be TRBD2 (5 bases). The CDR3 loop spans 13 amino acids. The V end was cut by 5 bases, the J end by 5 bases, with 12 bases between. Germline V CDR1 and CDR2: MDHEN, SYDVKM.

This clonotype was seen ten or more times. This chain joins TRBV5-1 and TRBJ1-2; 8 bases line up with TRBD1. The J segment lost 0 bases and the V segment lost 5 bases, leaving 6 bases of the junction unmatched. The CDR3 sequence is 15 residues long. The V gene's germline CDR1 is SGHRS and CDR2 YFSETQ. The CDR3 here is CASRYGTGTNYGYTF. In DNA form, the CDR3 reads TGCGCCAGCAGATACGGGACAGGTACTAACTATGGCTACACCTTC.